This is a list of T cell receptor beta chains from one sample in a study of T cell responses to AZD1222 COVID-19 vaccine. The data were produced by immunoSEQ multiplex PCR, yet TCRdb's version contains in-frame clones alone and is incomplete. The table records 68,000 or so clones, about three quarters of them present only once. The starting material was peripheral blood, obtained on day 0 of AZD1222 vaccination. Receptors were obtained from an adult in good health. Each CDR3 is given with its conserved first and last residue. A D gene is named only where the DNA matches it firmly. Expanded clones get a size class; other rows say once, few or many, or leave the size out.

TRBJ2-3 TRBV28 TRBD2 . CASSQTSGRDTQYF TGTGCCAGCAGTCAGACTAGCGGCAGGGATACGCAGTATTTT
TRBJ2-1 TRBV5-5 . few CASSLSLVNEQFF TGTGCCAGCAGCTTGTCATTAGTGAATGAGCAGTTCTTC
TRBJ2-7 TRBV5-6 TRBD1 . CASSGLDRGRTSSYEQYF TGTGCCAGCAGCGGATTAGACAGGGGGCGGACTAGCTCCTACGAGCAGTACTTC
TRBJ2-1 TRBV6-5 TRBD2 . CASRGGLVGNEQFF TGTGCCAGCAGGGGGGGACTAGTCGGCAATGAGCAGTTCTTC
TRBJ2-5 TRBV2 . . CASTLAGETQYF TGTGCCAGCACGCTAGCTGGGGAGACCCAGTACTTC
TRBJ2-1 TRBV6-4 TRBD2 few CASSYTSGSTNEQFF TGTGCCAGCAGTTACACTAGCGGGTCGACAAATGAGCAGTTCTTC
TRBJ2-1 TRBV9 TRBD2 . CASSGRTSGNYNEQFF TGTGCCAGCAGCGGTCGGACTAGCGGAAATTACAATGAGCAGTTCTTC
TRBJ1-2 TRBV10-3 . . CAPPRAANYGYTF TGTGCCCCGCCACGGGCGGCAAACTATGGCTACACCTTC
TRBJ1-6 TRBV5-4 . . CASSLEVGGVSPLHF TGTGCCAGCAGCTTGGAGGTAGGGGGTGTTTCACCCCTCCACTTT
TRBJ2-7 TRBV29-1 TRBD2 once CSVDAGAYEQYF TGCAGCGTTGACGCGGGGGCCTACGAGCAGTACTTC
TRBJ1-6 TRBV7-2 . . CASSLVVMGYSPLHF TGTGCCAGCAGCTTAGTGGTAATGGGGTATTCACCCCTCCACTTT
TRBJ2-3 TRBV10-3 TRBD1 . CAISDRETDTQYF TGTGCCATCAGCGACAGGGAAACAGATACGCAGTATTTT
TRBJ1-2 TRBV7-9 . . CASSSGQSSGYTF TGTGCCAGCAGCTCCGGGCAGTCAAGTGGCTACACCTTC
TRBJ1-2 TRBV18 . . CASSPEGLSYGYTF TGTGCCAGCTCACCGGAAGGACTAAGCTATGGCTACACCTTC
TRBJ2-7 TRBV5-1 TRBD2 . CASSLSGDSYEQYF TGCGCCAGCAGCTTGAGCGGGGATTCCTACGAGCAGTACTTC
TRBJ1-4 TRBV7-6 . . CASSALGLTGNEKLFF TGTGCCAGCAGCGCCTTGGGACTCACGGGAAATGAAAAACTGTTTTTT
TRBJ2-7 TRBV5-4 . few CASSAQGGSYEQYF TGTGCCAGCAGCGCACAGGGTGGGTCCTACGAGCAGTACTTC
TRBJ2-7 TRBV4-1 TRBD1 few CASSQDGTASYEQYF TGCGCCAGCAGCCAAGATGGGACAGCCTCCTACGAGCAGTACTTC
TRBJ1-6 TRBV3-1/TRBV3-2 . . CASSQDSRNSPLHF TGTGCCAGCAGCCAAGATTCTCGGAATTCACCCCTCCACTTT
TRBJ1-1 TRBV7-8 TRBD1 . CASSSGQGPLNTEAFF TGTGCCAGCAGCTCGGGACAGGGTCCTCTGAACACTGAAGCTTTCTTT
TRBJ1-2 TRBV4-2 . . CASSQVGTRGYTF TGTGCCAGCAGCCAAGTTGGTACCCGGGGCTACACCTTC
TRBJ2-7 TRBV7-9 . . CASSLGRENEQYF TGTGCCAGCAGCCTGGGCAGGGAGAACGAGCAGTACTTC
TRBJ1-5 TRBV2 . . CASTPIQGQPQHF TGTGCCAGCACCCCCATACAGGGTCAGCCCCAGCATTTT
TRBJ1-2 TRBV28 . . CASGTHNYGYTF TGTGCCAGCGGGACCCATAACTATGGCTACACCTTC
TRBJ2-6 TRBV19 . few CASRSRNTGANVLTF TGTGCCAGTAGGAGCCGAAACACTGGGGCCAACGTCCTGACTTTC
TRBJ1-5 TRBV30 . . CAWSSAIDQPQHF TGTGCCTGGAGTTCGGCAATCGATCAGCCCCAGCATTTT
TRBJ2-3 TRBV18 . . CASSGRSIGTDTQYF TGTGCCAGCTCAGGGAGATCAATTGGAACAGATACGCAGTATTTT
TRBJ1-4 TRBV29-1 . few CSVVQGWSYNEKLFF TGCAGCGTTGTCCAGGGGTGGTCGTATAATGAAAAACTGTTTTTT
TRBJ1-5 TRBV19 . few CASGPTSGQPQHF TGTGCCAGTGGCCCCACATCAGGGCAGCCCCAGCATTTT